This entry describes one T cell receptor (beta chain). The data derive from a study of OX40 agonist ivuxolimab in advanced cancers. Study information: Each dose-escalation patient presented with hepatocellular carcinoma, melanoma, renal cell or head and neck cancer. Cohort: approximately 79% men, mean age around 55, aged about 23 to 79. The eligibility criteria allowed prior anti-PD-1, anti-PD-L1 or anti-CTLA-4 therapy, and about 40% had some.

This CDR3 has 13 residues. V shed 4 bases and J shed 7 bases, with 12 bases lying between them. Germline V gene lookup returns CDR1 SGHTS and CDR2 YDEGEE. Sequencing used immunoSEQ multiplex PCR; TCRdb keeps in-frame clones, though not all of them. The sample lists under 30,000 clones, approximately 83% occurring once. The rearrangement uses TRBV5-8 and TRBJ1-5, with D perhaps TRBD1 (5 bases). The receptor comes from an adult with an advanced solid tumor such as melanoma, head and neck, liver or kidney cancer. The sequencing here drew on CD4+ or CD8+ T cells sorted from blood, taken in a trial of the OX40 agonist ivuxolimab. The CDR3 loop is CASSGGTVQPQHF. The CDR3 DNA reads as TGTGCCAGCAGCGGGGGGACGGTACAGCCCCAGCATTTT.